This T cell receptor (beta chain) stems from a study of PD-1 blockade in classical Hodgkin lymphoma. V was cut by 0 bases and J by 4 bases, with 7 bases left in between. Germline values: CDR1 SGDLS, CDR2 YYNGEE. The CDR3 sequence is 13 residues long. This sample's time point: cycle 4 day 1 (C4D1), after five to seven weeks of nivolumab. Following autologous stem cell transplantation, relapse occurred in every patient, and exposure to brentuximab vedotin varied. CD4+ T cells were purified from thawed PBMCs by magnetic negative selection. Assay: immunoSEQ multiplex PCR; the TCRdb copy retains only in-frame clones and omits some. The sample has fewer than 35,000 clones, 80% to 90% seen once.

This chain links TRBV9 with TRBJ1-2, with no clear D. This TCR was recovered from a human donor with classical Hodgkin lymphoma. The starting material was CD4+ T cells from blood, obtained before the fourth cycle of nivolumab. CDR3 in DNA: TGTGCCAGCAGCGTAGGAACAGCCTATGGCTACACCTTC. It specifies CASSVGTAYGYTF.